The 25 T cell receptor beta chains presented below share a single source sample, sequenced in a study of cytomegalovirus exposure and HLA in healthy donors. Profiling relied on immunoSEQ multiplex PCR, and the TCRdb table lists in-frame clones only, not all of them. The sample has roughly 130,000 clones; 70% to 90% are singletons. Sequencing was carried out using PBMCs. All receptors come from a woman aged 30 to 39 in good health and CMV-seropositive.

This chain joins TRBV6-1 and TRBJ2-3; 8 bases are a match to TRBD2. The V and J ends lost 2 bases and 0 bases, in that order; junction bases with no gene match: 7. This CDR3 has 17 amino acids. The germline gives CDR1 MNHNS, CDR2 SASEGT. This CDR3 reads CASSELAGSLSTDTQYF. CDR3 DNA: TGTGCCAGCAGTGAACTAGCGGGTTCACTGAGCACAGATACGCAGTATTTT.

This chain uses TRBV18 with TRBJ1-2; TRBD1 agrees at 7 bases. The junction had 3 bases not matched to a gene; V was cut back by 3 bases and J by 2 bases. Looked up from germline, CDR1 is KGHSH and CDR2 is LQKENI. The CDR3 runs 14 residues. The CDR3 sequence: CASSPGQLNYGYTF. The CDR3 bases are TGTGCCAGCTCACCGGGACAGCTAAACTATGGCTACACCTTC.

The V call is TRBV13, the J call TRBJ2-3; 10 bases agree with TRBD1. With 4 bases clipped from V and 5 bases from J, the junction kept 9 bases outside the gene matches. CDR3 length: 16 residues. Germline V gene data show CDR1 as PRHDT and CDR2 as FYEKMQ (reference sequence). CDR3 DNA sequence: TGTGCCAGCAGCTCCTCGGGACAGGGGAGGGGAGATACGCAGTATTTT. It specifies CASSSSGQGRGDTQYF.

The chain joins TRBV4-1 to TRBJ2-7; maybe TRBD2 (5 bases). V was pared by 4 bases and J by 0 bases, with 13 bases between. Looked up from germline, CDR1 is MGHRA and CDR2 is YSYEKL. This CDR3 comprises 15 residues. The CDR3 DNA reads TGCGCCAGCAGCCCCGCGACTACCACCTCCTACGAGCAGTACTTC. This sequence encodes CASSPATTTSYEQYF.

V is TRBV19 and J is TRBJ1-2; tentatively, D is TRBD1 (5 bases). There are 16 residues in the CDR3. The germline V gene encodes CDR1 LNHDA and CDR2 SQIVND (reference sequence). V gave up 5 bases and J gave up 7 bases, with 23 bases separating them. The CDR3 nucleotides read TGTGCCAGTAGTCGTCCGGACGGGACTACTTGGGGTGGCTACACCTTC. It is translated as CASSRPDGTTWGGYTF.

The chain has TRBV5-1 and TRBJ2-5; 10 bases match TRBD1. V shed 6 bases and J 5 bases; nucleotides not matched to a gene: 7. The germline V gene encodes CDR1 SGHRS and CDR2 YFSETQ. The CDR3 has 14 amino acids. The CDR3 spells CASTETGGEETQYF. The CDR3 DNA reads as TGCGCCAGCACCGAGACAGGGGGCGAGGAGACCCAGTACTTC.

The J gene is TRBJ2-5, the V gene TRBV6-1; a weak D match, TRBD2 (6 bases). The V gene lost 4 bases and the J gene lost 2 bases, with 11 bases spanning the gap. From germline, CDR1 is MNHNS and CDR2 SASEGT. The CDR3 totals 14 residues. CDR3 sequence (DNA): TGTGCCAGCAGTGGGGGACTGACACAAGAGACCCAGTACTTC. It encodes CASSGGLTQETQYF.

V usage is TRBV4-1 and J usage is TRBJ2-5, with 9 nucleotides matching TRBD1. The CDR3 spans 16 residues. The junction had 7 bases not matched to a gene; V was cut back by 0 bases and J by 5 bases. In germline, CDR1 is MGHRA, CDR2 YSYEKL. CDR3 DNA: TGCGCCAGCAGCCAAGATGTAACAGGGGGCGGCGAGACCCAGTACTTC. Its protein is CASSQDVTGGGETQYF.

The CDR3 reads CASSSRDKPYEQYF. DNA of the CDR3: TGTGCCAGCAGTTCAAGGGACAAGCCCTACGAGCAGTACTTC. The chain has TRBV27 and TRBJ2-7; TRBD1 might be the D (6 bases). V gave up 4 bases and J gave up 2 bases, with 12 bases separating them. Germline V CDR1 and CDR2: MNHEY, SMNVEV (reference sequence). The CDR3 consists of 14 residues.

In regard to this clone: The junction shows a germline mismatch at one end, possibly a read error. The chain carries TRBV7-7 and TRBJ2-5, with 8 bases matching TRBD2. CDR3 length: 14 residues. Germline CDR1 reads SSHAT; CDR2 reads FNYEAQ (reference sequence). The CDR3 here is CASSTGTREETQYF. The CDR3 DNA reads as TGTGCTAGCAGCACCGGGACTAGAGAAGAGACCCAGTACTTC.

CDR3 loop: CASSLAPGQGRGYTF. As DNA, the CDR3 is TGTGCCAGCAGCTTAGCCCCGGGACAGGGTAGAGGCTACACCTTC. V usage is TRBV7-2 and J usage is TRBJ1-2, with 9 bases fitting TRBD1. This CDR3 is built from 15 residues. V shed 0 bases, J shed 8 bases, and the junction held 7 bases outside the gene matches. The germline CDR1 and CDR2 sequences are SGHTA and FQGNSA.

J is TRBJ2-7 and V is TRBV11-3; 11 positions agree with TRBD1. CDR3 length: 17 residues. The junction had 10 bases not matched to a gene; V was cut back by 0 bases and J by 6 bases. The V gene's germline CDR1 is SGHNT and CDR2 YENEEA. For the CDR3, the DNA is TGTGCCAGCAGCTTAGACCCACTCCGGGACAGGGGGGGCGAGCAGTACTTC. Its protein product is CASSLDPLRDRGGEQYF. Full variable domain (remainder filled in from reference TRBV11-3 and TRBJ2-7): EAGVVQSPRYKIIEKKQPVAFWCNPISGHNTLYWYLQNLGQGPELLIRYENEEAVDDSQLPKDRFSAERLKGVDSTLKIQPAELGDSAVYLCASSLDPLRDRGGEQYFGPGTRLTVT.

The CDR3 here is CASSSSGSYEQYF. The DNA of the CDR3 is TGTGCCAGCAGCTCTAGCGGGTCCTACGAGCAGTACTTC. This chain uses TRBV11-2 with TRBJ2-7; 8 nucleotides align to TRBD2. The CDR3 covers 13 residues. V gave up 4 bases and J gave up 1 base; unmatched junction bases: 0. Germline V CDR1 and CDR2: SGHAT, FQNNGV.

The chain has TRBV2 and TRBJ2-5, with 8 bases that match TRBD2. The CDR3 runs 14 residues. V shed 6 bases and J 5 bases; nucleotides not matched to a gene: 8. The germline V gene has CDR1 SNHLY and CDR2 FYNNEI. DNA of the CDR3: TGTGCCAGCAGGCGGGTGACTAGCGAGGAGACCCAGTACTTC. Amino acid sequence: CASRRVTSEETQYF. The variable domain in full, completed from reference TRBV2 and TRBJ2-5, reads EPEVTQTPSHQVTQMGQEVILRCVPISNHLYFYWYRQILGQKVEFLVSFYNNEISEKSEIFDDQFSVERPDGSNFTLKIRSTKLEDSAMYFCASRRVTSEETQYFGPGTRLLVL.

V gene TRBV6-1 combines with J gene TRBJ2-6; D unclear. Trimming left V 5 bases short and J 3 bases short, with 11 bases between. The CDR3 extends over 15 amino acids. The germline CDR1 and CDR2 sequences are MNHNS and SASEGT. CDR3 in DNA: TGTGCCAGCAGTCTCCAGGTTGGTGGGGCCAACGTCCTGACTTTC. It codes for CASSLQVGGANVLTF.

The chain links TRBV18 to TRBJ2-5, with TRBD1 as a possible D gene (6 bases). The germline V and J ends were trimmed by 5 bases and 9 bases, with 19 bases remaining between them. Germline assignment: CDR1 KGHSH and CDR2 LQKENI. The CDR3 is made up of 14 amino acids. For the CDR3, the DNA is TGTGCCAGCTCAAACCGGGACACCCATGAGGCCCAGTACTTC. This codes for CASSNRDTHEAQYF.

This clone was counted between two and nine times. V gene TRBV7-9 combines with J gene TRBJ2-1; D not certain. There are 12 residues in the CDR3. Germline-derived CDR1 and CDR2 are SEHNR and FQNEAQ (reference sequence). Deletions cut 4 bases from V and 7 bases from J, with 8 bases between. Written as DNA, the CDR3 is TGTGCCAGCAGCTCCCCTGAGAATGAGCAGTTCTTC. It yields the protein CASSSPENEQFF.

The gene calls are TRBV27 and TRBJ2-7, with 8 bases that match TRBD2. V trimming: 4 bases; J trimming: 0 bases; junction bases outside the gene matches: 5. The germline V gene has CDR1 MNHEY and CDR2 SMNVEV (reference sequence). The CDR3 is 15 amino acids. The CDR3 bases are TGTGCCAGCAGTTGGGCGGGAGGAATCTCCTACGAGCAGTACTTC. Translating it yields CASSWAGGISYEQYF.

V usage is TRBV5-1 and J usage is TRBJ1-1; D unclear. This CDR3 contains 14 residues. Germline V CDR1 and CDR2: SGHRS, YFSETQ. V shed 3 bases and J shed 1 base, with 10 bases lying between them. The CDR3 protein is CASSSTWANTEAFF. The CDR3 coding sequence is TGCGCCAGCAGCTCGACATGGGCGAACACTGAAGCTTTCTTT.

The J gene is TRBJ2-3, the V gene TRBV1; TRBD1, the table's D call, was not compared with the DNA. TRBV1 is shown as a pseudogene. CDR3 length: 17 residues. The CDR3 DNA reads as TGCACCAGCAGCCAAGATGGGGCTATTCGGGGCACAGATACGCAGTATTTT. Encoded protein: CTSSQDGAIRGTDTQYF.

This chain uses TRBV6-5 with TRBJ1-4, with D tentatively TRBD1 (5 bases). This CDR3 contains 14 residues. Germline V gene sequence: CDR1 MNHEY, CDR2 SVGAGI. Trimming shortened V by 6 bases and J by 5 bases, and 13 bases separated the two germline ends. The DNA of the CDR3 is TGTGCCAGCAGCCGCAGGGCCCCAAATGAAAAACTGTTTTTT. Encoded protein: CASSRRAPNEKLFF.

This clone was seen more than once but under ten times. The rearrangement links TRBV6-5 to TRBJ2-7; D may be TRBD1 (5 bases). The CDR3 is 12 residues long. Germline CDR1 is MNHEY and CDR2 is SVGAGI. The ends were cut back, 5 bases at V and 4 bases at J, with 9 bases in the middle. CDR3 sequence: CASSIQGYEQYF. DNA of the CDR3: TGTGCCAGCAGTATCCAGGGTTACGAGCAGTACTTC.

The V gene is TRBV7-3, the J gene TRBJ2-1, with TRBD2 matching 8 bases. Germline loops: CDR1 SGHTA, CDR2 FQGTGA. Trimming at V came to 5 bases and at J to 8 bases, leaving 11 bases not matched to a gene. CDR3 size: 15 residues. CDR3 DNA: TGTGCCAGCAGCCGGAGCGGGAGAGGGCAGGATGAGCAGTTCTTC. Translating gives CASSRSGRGQDEQFF.

The chain links TRBV11-2 to TRBJ2-7, with 8 bases that match TRBD1. The J segment lost 4 bases and the V segment lost 5 bases, leaving 4 bases of the junction unmatched. The CDR3 contains 13 residues. The germline gives CDR1 SGHAT, CDR2 FQNNGV. The CDR3 region is CASSRQGSYEQYF. The CDR3 DNA is TGTGCCAGCAGCCGACAGGGGTCGTACGAGCAGTACTTC.

The V gene is TRBV5-1, the J gene TRBJ2-3, with D perhaps matching TRBD1 (5 bases). This CDR3 region has 14 residues. Deletions cut 7 bases from V and 3 bases from J, with 15 bases between. Germline V lookup: CDR1 SGHRS, CDR2 YFSETQ. CDR3: CASGAQVLTDTQYF. CDR3 coding DNA: TGCGCCAGCGGGGCGCAGGTCTTAACAGATACGCAGTATTTT.